Listed here are 8 T cell receptor beta chains from one sample, sequenced in a study of CD4 and CD8 cells across lung adenocarcinoma regions. TCRdb reprocessed the PCR reads via MiXCR and lists one record per CDR3 protein. The data contain under 30,000 distinct CDR3 sequences, about half of them singletons. Source material: CD8+ T cells from the center of a lung tumor. The source is a male donor with lung adenocarcinoma. The CD4 and CD8 labels of this study may be unreliable.

The rearrangement links TRBV4-1 to TRBJ2-1, with 7 bases lining up with TRBD2. Germline values: CDR1 MGHRA, CDR2 YSYEKL. The CDR3 is made up of 15 amino acids. J lost 13 bases, V lost 6 bases, and 18 bases had no gene match. Written as DNA, the CDR3 is TGCGCCAGCAGTTCGAGCGGGGTAATGCAAGAGACCCAGTTCTTC. Amino acids: CASSSSGVMQETQFF.

This clonotype was found once. CDR3 nucleotides: TGTGCCAGCAGCTTCAAGGGCGTGAGCACAGGGGCGCAGTTTTTT. Amino acids: CASSFKGVSTGAQFF. The chain recombines TRBV7-2 with TRBJ2-2; TRBD1 matches 7 bases. CDR3 size: 15 residues. CDR1 SGHTA and CDR2 FQGNSA come from the germline V gene. The junction had 17 bases not matched to a gene; V was cut back by 3 bases and J by 16 bases.

Concerning this clonotype itself: At one end the junction does not follow the germline gene, possibly because of a read error. The chain has TRBV6-1 and TRBJ2-3; 8 bases are a match to TRBD2. The CDR3 runs 16 residues. Germline CDR1 is MNHNS and CDR2 is SASEGT. The CDR3 reads CASHGGGLGGTDTQYF. The CDR3 DNA sequence: TGTGCCAGCCACGGCGGGGGGCTGGGTGGCACAGATACGCAGTATTTC.

The rearrangement uses TRBV6-1 and TRBJ2-1; 13 bases are shared with TRBD2. Germline V CDR1 and CDR2: MNHNS, SASEGT. Unmatched junction bases numbered 5, after V lost 6 bases and J lost 6 bases. This CDR3 region has 15 residues. The CDR3 sequence is CASRPGLAGVNEQFF. The CDR3 region has the DNA TGTGCCAGCAGACCCGGACTAGCGGGAGTCAATGAGCAGTTCTTC.

This clonotype occurred once. The junction departs from germline at one end; a sequencing error may be responsible. The rearrangement links TRBV28 to TRBJ2-5; either TRBD1 or TRBD2 may fit D (6 bases each). Germline assignment: CDR1 MDHEN and CDR2 SYDVKM. The CDR3 is 16 amino acids. This chain's CDR3 is CASRRFGGRDQETQYF. CDR3 DNA: TGTGCCAGCAGGCGCTTCGGGGGCCGTGACCAAGAGACTCAGTACTTC.

With respect to this clonotype: The junction shows a germline mismatch at one end, possibly a read error. Written as DNA, the CDR3 is TGCGCCAGCAGGGGGGTCGGGGGGGGGGGCCAAGGGACCCAGTATTTC. This gives the protein CASRGVGGGGQGTQYF. The chain has TRBV4-1 and TRBJ2-3; 8 bases align to TRBD2. Germline values: CDR1 MGHRA, CDR2 YSYEKL. This CDR3 is built from 16 residues.

As concerns this clonotype: One junction end disagrees with the germline gene, perhaps due to a read error. The chain links TRBV6-1 to TRBJ2-5; TRBD1 matches 7 bases. Germline loops: CDR1 MNHNS, CDR2 SASEGT. This CDR3 has 15 residues. The DNA for the CDR3 is TGTGCCAGGGGGTTAGGGGGCAGAGACACAGAGACGCAGTACTTC. This encodes CARGLGGRDTETQYF.

The gene calls are TRBV6-1 and TRBJ2-4; the D is unclear. Looked up from germline, CDR1 is MNHNS and CDR2 is SASEGT. This CDR3 is 13 amino acids long. Trimming stripped 10 bases from V and 12 bases from J, with 22 bases between. CDR3 loop: CATRLRDTDTQYF. CDR3 nucleotides: TGTGCCACCAGGCTGAGAGACACAGATACTCAGTACTTC.